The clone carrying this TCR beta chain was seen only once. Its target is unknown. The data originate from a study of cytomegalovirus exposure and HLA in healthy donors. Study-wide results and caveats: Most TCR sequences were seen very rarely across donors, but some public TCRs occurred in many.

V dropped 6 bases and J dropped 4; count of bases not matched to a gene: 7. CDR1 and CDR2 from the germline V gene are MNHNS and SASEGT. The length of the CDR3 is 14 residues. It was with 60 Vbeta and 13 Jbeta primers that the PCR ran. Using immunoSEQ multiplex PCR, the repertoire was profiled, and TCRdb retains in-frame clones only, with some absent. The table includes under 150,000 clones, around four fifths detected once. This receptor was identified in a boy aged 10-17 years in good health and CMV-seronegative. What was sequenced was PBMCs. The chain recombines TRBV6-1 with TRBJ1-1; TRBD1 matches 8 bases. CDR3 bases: TGTGCCAGCAGCAGCAGGGGGCTGAGCACTGAAGCTTTCTTT. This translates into CASSSRGLSTEAFF.